This T cell receptor beta chain stems from a study of blood T cell repertoires in COVID-19. Per the original methods: The assay estimated nucleated cells by amplifying reference gene primers. The repertoire was sequenced with immunoSEQ multiplex PCR; TCRdb's copy has only in-frame clones and lacks some. Clone size and the V and J calls come from that table; the DNA yielded D and trimming. The sample carries tens of thousands of clones, more than 80% recorded once. Sequencing used peripheral blood. This TCR came from a man aged 45-65 years with active or convalescent COVID-19.

CDR3 DNA: TGTGCCAGCAGTACTCCTAGACTAGGTGGTACAGATACGCAGTATTTT. Amino acid sequence: CASSTPRLGGTDTQYF. The rearrangement links TRBV2 to TRBJ2-3, with a weak D call TRBD2 (6 bases). Germline V gene lookup returns CDR1 SNHLY and CDR2 FYNNEI. The CDR3 covers 16 residues. The ends were cut back, 5 bases at V and 3 bases at J, with 18 bases in the middle.